A selection of T cell receptor beta chains follows, all from one sample in a study of sequential checkpoint blockade in melanoma. The table came from immunoSEQ multiplex PCR; TCRdb's copy has only in-frame clones and leaves some out. The sample includes several thousand clones, 45% to 70% of them seen just once. The material was CD8+ T cells sorted from blood (inferred from file names), obtained from a patient given nivolumab and ipilimumab in sequence. These receptors were obtained from a human donor with melanoma. The CDR3 runs from the conserved cysteine through the conserved F or W. The D gene is left open where the match is weak. Not every row has a clone size; where given, it reads once, few, many or a size class.

len,j_gene,v_gene,abundance,d_gene,CDR3aa,CDR3nt
13,TRBJ2-7,TRBV15,.,.,CATSQGIAYEQYF,TGTGCCACCAGTCAGGGGATCGCCTACGAGCAGTACTTC
15,TRBJ1-4,TRBV6-4,.,.,CASSDEALLCEKLFF,TGTGCCAGCAGTGATGAGGCTCTCCTCTGTGAAAAACTGTTTTTT
15,TRBJ1-2,TRBV4-3,.,.,CASSEAATGHYGYTF,TGCGCCAGCAGCGAAGCCGCTACAGGCCACTATGGCTACACCTTC
14,TRBJ1-1,TRBV27,once,.,CASSLWVGGAEAFF,TGTGCCAGCAGTTTATGGGTGGGGGGGGCTGAAGCTTTCTTT
17,TRBJ1-3,TRBV4-2,.,.,CASSQESRGTPGNTIYF,TGTGCCAGCAGCCAAGAATCTCGGGGAACCCCTGGAAACACCATATATTTT
13,TRBJ1-5,TRBV19,few,.,CASGLQGNQPQHF,TGTGCCAGTGGGTTACAGGGTAATCAGCCCCAGCATTTT
15,TRBJ2-7,TRBV7-6,.,TRBD1,CASSSSGTGKGEQYF,TGTGCCAGCAGCTCTAGTGGGACAGGGAAGGGCGAGCAGTACTTC
15,TRBJ2-7,TRBV11-2,.,TRBD2,CASSLGLAGAYEQYF,TGTGCCAGCAGCCTTGGACTAGCGGGGGCCTACGAGCAGTACTTC
13,TRBJ1-1,TRBV29-1,.,.,CSVRGLGLTEAFF,TGCAGCGTTAGGGGGTTGGGGCTCACTGAAGCTTTCTTT
14,TRBJ1-5,TRBV18,.,.,CASSPHPTNQPQHF,TGTGCCAGCTCGCCACATCCTACCAATCAGCCCCAGCATTTT
11,TRBJ1-3,TRBV11-2,.,.,CASSFSNTIYF,TGTGCCAGCAGCTTTTCGAACACCATATATTTT
16,TRBJ2-3,TRBV5-1,.,.,CASSLPGEGLADTQYF,TGCGCCAGCAGCCTGCCAGGGGAGGGTCTTGCAGATACGCAGTATTTT
16,TRBJ1-2,TRBV21-1,few,.,CASSARVRLQAAGYTF,TGTGCCAGCAGCGCCCGCGTTAGGCTCCAAGCGGCGGGCTACACCTTC
14,TRBJ2-7,TRBV29-1,.,TRBD1,CSVEGDRERDEQYF,TGCAGCGTTGAAGGGGACAGGGAGCGAGACGAGCAGTACTTC
14,TRBJ1-2,TRBV7-2,.,.,CASSLAGAYYGYTF,TGTGCCAGCAGCTTGGCAGGGGCATACTATGGCTACACCTTC
13,TRBJ1-1,TRBV28,.,.,CASSFQGTTEAFF,TGTGCCAGCAGTTTTCAGGGGACAACTGAAGCTTTCTTT
14,TRBJ1-2,TRBV15,large,.,CATSMDTANYGYTF,TGTGCCACCAGCATGGACACAGCTAACTATGGCTACACCTTC
15,TRBJ1-5,TRBV28,.,.,CASSLSASVGQPQHF,TGTGCCAGCAGTTTAAGTGCATCCGTGGGCCAGCCCCAGCATTTT
14,TRBJ2-7,TRBV7-6,.,TRBD2,CASTPPSGSYEQYF,TGTGCCAGCACCCCGCCTAGCGGCTCCTACGAGCAGTACTTC
15,TRBJ2-7,TRBV7-8,few,TRBD1,CASSLRDSVPYEQYF,TGTGCCAGCAGTCTCCGGGACAGCGTTCCCTACGAGCAGTACTTC
16,TRBJ1-1,TRBV9,.,.,CASSVAGAGMNTEAFF,TGTGCCAGCAGCGTAGCAGGGGCTGGAATGAACACTGAAGCTTTCTTT
14,TRBJ2-7,TRBV4-2,.,TRBD1,CASSRGTGSYEQYF,TGTGCCAGCAGCAGGGGGACAGGCTCCTACGAGCAGTACTTC
13,TRBJ1-1,TRBV19,.,TRBD1,CASRTGAWSEAFF,TGTGCCAGCCGGACAGGGGCTTGGTCTGAAGCTTTCTTT
15,TRBJ1-3,TRBV2,few,TRBD1,CASHTGGTAGNTIYF,TGTGCCAGCCACACAGGGGGGACGGCTGGAAACACCATATATTTT
15,TRBJ1-2,TRBV9,large,.,CASSGHREADYGYTF,TGTGCCAGCAGCGGACACAGGGAAGCGGACTATGGCTACACCTTC
12,TRBJ1-2,TRBV28,once,.,CASSLGGGGYTF,TGTGCCAGCAGTTTAGGGGGGGGAGGCTACACCTTC
13,TRBJ1-1,TRBV27,medium-sized,.,CASQLGENTEAFF,TGTGCCAGCCAGCTTGGAGAGAACACTGAAGCTTTCTTT
14,TRBJ1-2,TRBV2,.,TRBD1,CASSGQGLGYGYTF,TGTGCCAGCAGTGGACAGGGCTTAGGGTATGGCTACACCTTC
12,TRBJ1-5,TRBV19,.,.,CASSMGSQPQHF,TGTGCCAGTAGTATGGGGAGTCAGCCCCAGCATTTT
13,TRBJ2-7,TRBV4-1,few,.,CATKSTGSGEQYF,TGCGCCACTAAGAGTACAGGGTCGGGAGAGCAGTACTTC
14,TRBJ1-5,TRBV30,.,TRBD1,CAWSVGQGHQPQHF,TGTGCCTGGAGTGTCGGACAGGGCCATCAGCCCCAGCATTTT
13,TRBJ2-7,TRBV29-1,few,.,CSVAGPSSYEQYF,TGCAGCGTCGCGGGCCCAAGCTCCTACGAGCAGTACTTC
12,TRBJ2-7,TRBV7-9,.,.,CASSLGAYEQYF,TGTGCCAGCAGCTTAGGGGCGTACGAGCAGTACTTC
13,TRBJ1-1,TRBV5-1,few,TRBD1,CASRLGQGTEAFF,TGCGCCAGCAGACTGGGACAGGGCACTGAAGCTTTCTTT
15,TRBJ2-7,TRBV5-1,.,.,CASSLAAGPGYEQYF,TGCGCCAGCAGCTTGGCGGCAGGGCCGGGCTACGAGCAGTACTTC
13,TRBJ2-7,TRBV10-2,.,TRBD2,CASSERGVYEQYF,TGCGCCAGCAGTGAGCGGGGGGTCTACGAGCAGTACTTC
16,TRBJ1-2,TRBV5-4,few,TRBD1,CASSQPGQGTDYGYTF,TGCGCCAGCAGCCAACCGGGACAGGGGACGGACTATGGCTACACCTTC
16,TRBJ2-2,TRBV5-4,few,.,CASSHEPGGPTGELFF,TGTGCCAGCAGCCACGAACCGGGGGGCCCCACCGGGGAGCTGTTTTTT
16,TRBJ1-1,TRBV7-6,.,TRBD1,CASLLGTGGMNTEAFF,TGTGCCAGCTTGCTGGGGACAGGGGGCATGAACACTGAAGCTTTCTTT
13,TRBJ2-7,TRBV27,few,.,CASSLSRAYEQYF,TGTGCCAGCAGTTTATCACGGGCCTACGAGCAGTACTTC
15,TRBJ2-7,TRBV7-9,medium-sized,.,CASSLVADFPYEQYF,TGTGCCAGCAGCTTAGTCGCGGACTTCCCCTACGAGCAGTACTTC
17,TRBJ2-3,TRBV4-2,.,TRBD2,CASSIRLAGGITDTQYF,TGTGCCAGCAGCATCAGACTAGCGGGGGGGATAACAGATACGCAGTATTTT
15,TRBJ1-4,TRBV7-9,.,TRBD1,CASSASGTAHEKLFF,TGTGCCAGCAGCGCCTCCGGGACAGCCCATGAAAAACTGTTTTTT
14,TRBJ1-1,TRBV28,.,TRBD1,CASSQDRGRAEAFF,TGTGCCAGCAGCCAGGACAGGGGTCGGGCTGAAGCTTTCTTT
12,TRBJ1-2,TRBV6-5,once,.,CASRGANYGYTF,TGTGCCAGCAGAGGGGCTAACTATGGCTACACCTTC
14,TRBJ2-7,TRBV28,once,.,CASSFLGGRYEQYF,TGTGCCAGCAGTTTTTTGGGCGGGCGCTACGAGCAGTACTTC
14,TRBJ1-4,TRBV19,.,.,CASSVSVISEKLFF,TGTGCCAGTAGCGTTAGCGTAATATCTGAAAAACTGTTTTTT